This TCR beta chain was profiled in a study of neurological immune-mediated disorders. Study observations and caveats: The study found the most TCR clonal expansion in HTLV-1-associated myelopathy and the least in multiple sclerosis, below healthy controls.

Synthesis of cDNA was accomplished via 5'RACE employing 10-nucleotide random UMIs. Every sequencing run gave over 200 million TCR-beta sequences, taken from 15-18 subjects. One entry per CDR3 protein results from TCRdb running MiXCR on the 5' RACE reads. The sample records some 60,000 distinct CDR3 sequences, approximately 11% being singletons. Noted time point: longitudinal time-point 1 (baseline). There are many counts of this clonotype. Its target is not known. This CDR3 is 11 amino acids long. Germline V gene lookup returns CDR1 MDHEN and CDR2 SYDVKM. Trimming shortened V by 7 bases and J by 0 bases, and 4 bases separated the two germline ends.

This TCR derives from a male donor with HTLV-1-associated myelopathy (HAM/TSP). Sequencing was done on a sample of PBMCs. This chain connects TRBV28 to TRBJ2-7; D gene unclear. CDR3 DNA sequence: TGTGCCAGCACTAACTCCTACGAGCAGTACTTC. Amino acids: CASTNSYEQYF.